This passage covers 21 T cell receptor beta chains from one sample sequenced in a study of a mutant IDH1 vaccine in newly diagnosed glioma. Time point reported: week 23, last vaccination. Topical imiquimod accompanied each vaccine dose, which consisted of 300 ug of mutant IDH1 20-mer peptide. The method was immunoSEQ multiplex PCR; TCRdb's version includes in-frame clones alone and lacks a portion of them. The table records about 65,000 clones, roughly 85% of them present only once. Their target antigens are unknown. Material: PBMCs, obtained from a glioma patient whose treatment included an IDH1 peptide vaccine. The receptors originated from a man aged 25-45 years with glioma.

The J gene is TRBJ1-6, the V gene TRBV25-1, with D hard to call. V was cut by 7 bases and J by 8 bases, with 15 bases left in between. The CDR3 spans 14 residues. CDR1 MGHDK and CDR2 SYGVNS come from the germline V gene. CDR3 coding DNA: TGTGCCAGCACTTCGGGAGGGTGGGATTCACCCCTCCACTTT. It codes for CASTSGGWDSPLHF.

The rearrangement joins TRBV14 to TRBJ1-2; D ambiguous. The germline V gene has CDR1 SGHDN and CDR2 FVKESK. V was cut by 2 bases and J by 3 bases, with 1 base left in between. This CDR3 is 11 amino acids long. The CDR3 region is CASSQYYGYTF. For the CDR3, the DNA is TGTGCCAGCAGCCAATACTATGGCTACACCTTC.

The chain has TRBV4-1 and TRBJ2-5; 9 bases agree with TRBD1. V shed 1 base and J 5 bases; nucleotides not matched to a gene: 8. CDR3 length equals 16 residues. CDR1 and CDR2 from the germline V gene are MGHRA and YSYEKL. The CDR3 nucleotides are TGCGCCAGCAGCCAAGGGATGGGACAGGGAGGTGAGACCCAGTACTTC. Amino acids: CASSQGMGQGGETQYF.

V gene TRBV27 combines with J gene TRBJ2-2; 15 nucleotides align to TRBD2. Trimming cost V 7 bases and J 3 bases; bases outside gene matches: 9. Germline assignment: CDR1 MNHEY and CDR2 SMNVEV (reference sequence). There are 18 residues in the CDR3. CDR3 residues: CASTSLWTSGGDTGELFF. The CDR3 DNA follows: TGTGCCAGCACCTCTTTATGGACTAGCGGGGGGGACACCGGGGAGCTGTTTTTT.

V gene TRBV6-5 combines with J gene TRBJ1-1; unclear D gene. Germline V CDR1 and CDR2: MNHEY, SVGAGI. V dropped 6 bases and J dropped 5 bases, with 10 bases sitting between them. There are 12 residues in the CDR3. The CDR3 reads CASSRGRTEAFF. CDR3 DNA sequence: TGTGCCAGCAGCCGAGGACGGACTGAAGCTTTCTTT.

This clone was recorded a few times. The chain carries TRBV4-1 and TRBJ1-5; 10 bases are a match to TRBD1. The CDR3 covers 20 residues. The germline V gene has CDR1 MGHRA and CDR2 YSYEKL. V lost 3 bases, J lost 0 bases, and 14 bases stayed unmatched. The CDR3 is CASSHLRPGQGIYSNQPQHF. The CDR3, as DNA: TGCGCCAGCAGCCACCTACGACCGGGACAGGGGATCTATAGCAATCAGCCCCAGCATTTT.

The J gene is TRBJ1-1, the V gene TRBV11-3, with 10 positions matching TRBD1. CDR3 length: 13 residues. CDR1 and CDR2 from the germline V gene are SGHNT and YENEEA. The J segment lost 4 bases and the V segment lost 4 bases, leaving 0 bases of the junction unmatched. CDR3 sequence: CASSWTGGTEAFF. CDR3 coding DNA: TGTGCCAGCAGCTGGACAGGGGGCACTGAAGCTTTCTTT.

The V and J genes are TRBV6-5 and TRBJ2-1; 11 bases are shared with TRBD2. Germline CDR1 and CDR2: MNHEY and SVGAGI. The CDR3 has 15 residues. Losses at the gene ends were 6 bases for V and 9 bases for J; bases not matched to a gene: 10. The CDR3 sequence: CASSPRLAGKAEQFF. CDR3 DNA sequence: TGTGCCAGCAGCCCCCGACTAGCGGGGAAAGCTGAGCAGTTCTTC.

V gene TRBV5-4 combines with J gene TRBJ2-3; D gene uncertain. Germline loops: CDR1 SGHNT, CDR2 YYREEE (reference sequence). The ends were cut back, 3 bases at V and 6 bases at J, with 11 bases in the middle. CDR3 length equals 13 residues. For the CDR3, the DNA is TGTGCCAGCAGCTCTGCCCAGGAGGATACGCAGTATTTT. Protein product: CASSSAQEDTQYF. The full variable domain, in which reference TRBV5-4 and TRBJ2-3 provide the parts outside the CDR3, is ETGVTQSPTHLIKTRGQQVTLRCSSQSGHNTVSWYQQALGQGPQFIFQYYREEENGRGNFPPRFSGLQFPNYSSELNVNALELDDSALYLCASSSAQEDTQYFGPGTRLTVL.

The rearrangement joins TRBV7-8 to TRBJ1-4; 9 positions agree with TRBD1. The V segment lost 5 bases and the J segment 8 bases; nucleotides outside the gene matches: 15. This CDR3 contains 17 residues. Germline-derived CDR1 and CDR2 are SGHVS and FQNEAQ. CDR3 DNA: TGTGCCAGCAGCCGACCCCGGGAAAGACAGGGGGACGAAAAACTGTTTTTT. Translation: CASSRPRERQGDEKLFF. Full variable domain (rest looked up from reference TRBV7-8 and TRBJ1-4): GAGVSQSPRYKVAKRGQDVALRCDPISGHVSLFWYQQALGQGPEFLTYFQNEAQLDKSGLPSDRFFAERPEGSVSTLKIQRTQQEDSAVYLCASSRPRERQGDEKLFFGSGTQLSVL.

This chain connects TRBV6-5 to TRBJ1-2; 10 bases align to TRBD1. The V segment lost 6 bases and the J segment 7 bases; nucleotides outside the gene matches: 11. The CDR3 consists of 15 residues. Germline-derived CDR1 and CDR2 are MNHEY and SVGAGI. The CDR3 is CASSRLTGGSSGYTF. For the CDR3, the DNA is TGTGCCAGCAGCCGACTGACAGGGGGCTCAAGTGGCTACACCTTC.

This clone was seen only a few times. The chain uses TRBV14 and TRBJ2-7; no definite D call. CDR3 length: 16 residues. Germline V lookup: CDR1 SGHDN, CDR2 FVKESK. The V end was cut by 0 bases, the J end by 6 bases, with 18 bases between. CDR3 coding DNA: TGTGCCAGCAGCCAAGATAGTCATTGGCCTAAGGGCGAGCAGTACTTC. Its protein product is CASSQDSHWPKGEQYF. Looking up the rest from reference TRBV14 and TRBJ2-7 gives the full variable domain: EAGVTQFPSHSVIEKGQTVTLRCDPISGHDNLYWYRRVMGKEIKFLLHFVKESKQDESGMPNNRFLAERTGGTYSTLKVQPAELEDSGVYFCASSQDSHWPKGEQYFGPGTRLTVT.

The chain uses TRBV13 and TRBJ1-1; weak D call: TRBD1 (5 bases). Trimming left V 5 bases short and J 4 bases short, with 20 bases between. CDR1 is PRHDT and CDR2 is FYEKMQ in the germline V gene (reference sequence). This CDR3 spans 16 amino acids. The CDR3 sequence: CASSNRGGGIGTEAFF. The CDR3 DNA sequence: TGTGCCAGCAGCAACCGGGGTGGGGGGATAGGCACTGAAGCTTTCTTT.

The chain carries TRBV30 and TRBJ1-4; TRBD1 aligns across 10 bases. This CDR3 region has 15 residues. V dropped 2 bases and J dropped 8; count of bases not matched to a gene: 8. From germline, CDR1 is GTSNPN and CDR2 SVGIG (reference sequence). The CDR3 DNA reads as TGTGCCTGGAGTCTCGGGACAGGGGATTACGAAAAACTGTTTTTT. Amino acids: CAWSLGTGDYEKLFF. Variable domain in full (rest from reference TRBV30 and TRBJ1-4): SQTIHQWPATLVQPVGSPLSLECTVEGTSNPNLYWYRQAAGRGLQLLFYSVGIGQISSEVPQNLSASRPQDRQFILSSKKLLLSDSGFYLCAWSLGTGDYEKLFFGSGTQLSVL.

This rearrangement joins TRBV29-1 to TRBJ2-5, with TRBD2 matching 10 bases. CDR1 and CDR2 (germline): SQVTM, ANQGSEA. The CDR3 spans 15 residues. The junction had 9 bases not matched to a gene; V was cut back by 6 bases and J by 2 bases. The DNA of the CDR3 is TGCAGCGTCAAATTAGCGGGGGGCACTCAAGAGACCCAGTACTTC. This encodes CSVKLAGGTQETQYF.

CDR3 nucleotide sequence: TGTGCCAGCCGGGACAGGGGAAATCAGCCCCAGCATTTT. As protein: CASRDRGNQPQHF. This chain uses TRBV18 with TRBJ1-5; 10 bases are shared with TRBD1. Trimming removed 8 bases from V and 4 bases from J; junction bases left unmatched: 2. The germline V gene has CDR1 KGHSH and CDR2 LQKENI. The CDR3 length is 13 residues.

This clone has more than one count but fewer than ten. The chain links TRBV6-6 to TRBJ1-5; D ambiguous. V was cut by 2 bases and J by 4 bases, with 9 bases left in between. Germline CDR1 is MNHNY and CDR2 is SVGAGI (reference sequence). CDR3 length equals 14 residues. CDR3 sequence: CASSYGGGNQPQHF. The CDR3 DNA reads TGTGCCAGCAGTTACGGTGGTGGAAATCAGCCCCAGCATTTT.

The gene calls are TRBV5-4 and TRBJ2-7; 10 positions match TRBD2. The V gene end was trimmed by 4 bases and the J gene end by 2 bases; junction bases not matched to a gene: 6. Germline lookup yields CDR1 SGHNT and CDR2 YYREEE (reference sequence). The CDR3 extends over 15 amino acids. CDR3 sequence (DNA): TGTGCCAGCAGCAGACTGAGCGGGGGGGCCTACGAGCAGTACTTC. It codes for CASSRLSGGAYEQYF.

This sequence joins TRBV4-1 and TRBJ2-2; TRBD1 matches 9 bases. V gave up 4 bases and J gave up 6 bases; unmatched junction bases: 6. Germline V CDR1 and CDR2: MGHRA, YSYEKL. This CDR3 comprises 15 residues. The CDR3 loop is CASSPGQGPPGELFF. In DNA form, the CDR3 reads TGCGCCAGCAGCCCAGGACAGGGGCCTCCCGGGGAGCTGTTTTTT.

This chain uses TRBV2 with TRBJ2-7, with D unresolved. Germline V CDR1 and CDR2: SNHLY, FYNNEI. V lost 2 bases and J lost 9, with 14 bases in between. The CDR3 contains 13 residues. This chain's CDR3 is CASSEKLGLPQYF. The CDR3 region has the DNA TGTGCCAGCAGTGAAAAGTTAGGGCTTCCGCAGTACTTC.

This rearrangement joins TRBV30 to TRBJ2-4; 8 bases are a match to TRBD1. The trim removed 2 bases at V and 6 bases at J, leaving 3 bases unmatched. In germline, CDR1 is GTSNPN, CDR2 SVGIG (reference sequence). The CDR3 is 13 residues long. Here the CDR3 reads CAWSKDRANIQYF. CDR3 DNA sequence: TGTGCCTGGAGTAAGGACAGGGCAAACATTCAGTACTTC.